This T cell receptor (beta chain) comes out of a study of naive and memory T cell subsets. Study-wide points: The power law exponent of TCR abundance differed between naive and memory cells.

The CDR3 sequence is 14 residues long. Trimming pared 5 bases from V and 7 bases from J, leaving 12 bases between. Germline V gene sequence: CDR1 MNHEY, CDR2 SVGAGI. Worth noting for this clonotype: Antigen unknown.

An equimolar mix of two oligonucleotides served as the beta constant-region primer for TRBC1 and TRBC2. TCRdb re-called the UMI-ligation and nested PCR reads through MiXCR, storing one row per CDR3 protein. The sample shows 140,000 to 150,000 distinct CDR3 sequences, over 15% of them seen only once. V and J are TRBV6-5 and TRBJ1-6, with unresolved D. Specimen: naive CD4+ T cells from blood. The sequence came from a human donor in good health. DNA of the CDR3: TGTGCCAGCAGTACGGAAGGGAACAATTCACCCCTCCACTTT. Translated, it gives CASSTEGNNSPLHF.